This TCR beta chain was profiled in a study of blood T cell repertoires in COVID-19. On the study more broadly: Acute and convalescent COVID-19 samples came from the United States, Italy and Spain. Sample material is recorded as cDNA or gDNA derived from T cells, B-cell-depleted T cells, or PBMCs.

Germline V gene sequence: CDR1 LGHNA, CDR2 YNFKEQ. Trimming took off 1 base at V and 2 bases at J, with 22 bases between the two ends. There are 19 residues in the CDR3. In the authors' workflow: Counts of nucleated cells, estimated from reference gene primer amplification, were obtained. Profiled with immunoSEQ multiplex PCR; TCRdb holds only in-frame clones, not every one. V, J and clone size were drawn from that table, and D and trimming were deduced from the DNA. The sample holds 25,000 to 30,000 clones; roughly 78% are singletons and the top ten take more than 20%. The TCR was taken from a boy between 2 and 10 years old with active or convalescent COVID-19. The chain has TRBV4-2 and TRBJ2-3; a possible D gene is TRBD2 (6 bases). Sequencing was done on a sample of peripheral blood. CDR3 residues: CASSQGRRGYSGTTDTQYF. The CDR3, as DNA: TGTGCCAGCAGCCAAGGTCGTCGCGGATATAGCGGAACCACAGATACGCAGTATTTT.